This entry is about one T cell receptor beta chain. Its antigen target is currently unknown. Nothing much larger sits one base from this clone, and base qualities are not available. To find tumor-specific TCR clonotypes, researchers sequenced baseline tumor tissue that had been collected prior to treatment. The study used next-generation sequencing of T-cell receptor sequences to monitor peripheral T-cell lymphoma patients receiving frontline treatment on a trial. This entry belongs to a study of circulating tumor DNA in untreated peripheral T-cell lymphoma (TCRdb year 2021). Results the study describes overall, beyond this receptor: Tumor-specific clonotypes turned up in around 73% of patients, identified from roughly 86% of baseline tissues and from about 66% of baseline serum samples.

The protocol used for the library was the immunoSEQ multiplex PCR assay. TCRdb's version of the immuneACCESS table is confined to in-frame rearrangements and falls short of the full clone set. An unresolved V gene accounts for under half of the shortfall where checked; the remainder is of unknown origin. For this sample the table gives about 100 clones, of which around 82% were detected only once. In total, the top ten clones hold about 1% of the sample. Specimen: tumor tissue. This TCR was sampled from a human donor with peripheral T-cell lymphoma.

The CDR3 reads as follows: CAWAGTVGEKLFF. The nucleotides are TGTGCCTGGGCCGGGACAGTGGGCGAAAAACTGTTTTTT. Recombination connected TRBV30 to TRBJ1-4, and 7 junction bases match TRBD1. Its CDR3 holds 13 amino acids, cysteine through phenylalanine. Just the 39-base CDR3 DNA is kept, in frame starting at base 1. V and J are trimmed by 5 bases and 8 bases, and the gene matches miss 8 bases of the junction. The germline V gene (reference sequence) sets CDR1 to GTSNPN and CDR2 to SVGIG.